This TCR beta chain was sequenced in a study of cytomegalovirus exposure and HLA in healthy donors. Study-wide points: Specific recognition of CMV antigens was confirmed in vitro for a few chains (all CMV-associated). An analysis done earlier found most TCR beta V segments productive about 90% or about 30% of the time.

A single count supports this clone. Antigen specificity is unknown. Both 60 Vbeta primers and 13 Jbeta primers went into the PCR. Libraries were prepared by immunoSEQ multiplex PCR; TCRdb keeps only in-frame clonotypes and omits some of them. This table holds roughly 150,000 clones, roughly 85% found once. Per germline, CDR1 PRHDT and CDR2 FYEKMQ (reference sequence). V lost 5 bases and J lost 1, with 22 bases in between. CDR3 length equals 18 residues. This receptor was taken from a man between 40 and 49 years old in good health and CMV-seropositive. The J gene is TRBJ2-3, the V gene TRBV13, with D possibly TRBD1 on 6 matching bases. The sequenced sample was PBMCs. CDR3 residues: CASSPWVGGGLGTDTQYF. As DNA, the CDR3 is TGTGCCAGCAGCCCATGGGTAGGGGGTGGACTGGGCACAGATACGCAGTATTTT.